The rows below give T cell receptor beta chains drawn from one sample of a study of pediatric ulcerative colitis. Only in-frame clones appear in the TCRdb table, and some are missing; sequencing was by immunoSEQ multiplex PCR. In the table there are fewer than 40,000 clones, roughly 83% of which are singletons. Sequencing used blood. Every receptor here comes from a girl between 5 and 17 years old with moderate ulcerative colitis. Each CDR3 is given with its conserved first and last residue. A D gene is named only where the DNA matches it firmly. Expanded clones are given a class, and other clones once, few, many or no size at all.

v_call,j_call,d_call,clone_size,cdr3_aa,cdr3_nt
TRBV28,TRBJ2-1,-,-,CASSWRDLEFF,TGTGCCAGCAGCTGGCGGGATTTAGAGTTCTTC
TRBV7-2,TRBJ2-1,-,-,CASSLLLRGPREQFF,TGTGCCAGCAGCTTATTATTGAGGGGTCCCCGTGAGCAGTTCTTC
TRBV7-9,TRBJ2-1,-,few,CASSPDTGSYNEQFF,TGTGCCAGCAGCCCAGACACCGGATCCTACAATGAGCAGTTCTTC
TRBV7-9,TRBJ1-3,-,once,CASSGADLTGNTIYF,TGTGCCAGCAGCGGAGCAGATTTGACTGGAAACACCATATATTTT
TRBV7-9,TRBJ1-2,-,few,CASSAQEGYGYTF,TGTGCCAGCAGCGCACAGGAAGGCTATGGCTACACCTTC
TRBV5-1,TRBJ2-1,-,-,CASSLGQGLSYNEQFF,TGCGCCAGCAGCTTGGGCCAGGGGCTCTCCTACAATGAGCAGTTCTTC
TRBV19,TRBJ2-2,-,-,CASSDSGVLASSGELFF,TGTGCCAGTAGTGACTCAGGGGTCCTCGCTAGTTCCGGGGAGCTGTTTTTT
TRBV21-1,TRBJ1-2,-,few,CASSKEVGVANYGYTF,TGTGCCAGCAGCAAAGAGGTAGGGGTGGCGAACTATGGCTACACCTTC
TRBV7-9,TRBJ2-3,-,-,CASSSTSSLSTDTQYF,TGTGCCAGCAGCTCCACTAGTTCCCTTAGCACAGATACGCAGTATTTT
TRBV28,TRBJ2-7,TRBD1,-,CASRTTGTGYYEQYF,TGTGCCAGCAGGACAACCGGGACAGGGTACTACGAGCAGTACTTC
TRBV2,TRBJ2-4,TRBD2,-,CASRGLAGWGKNIQYF,TGTGCCAGCAGAGGACTAGCGGGTTGGGGCAAAAACATTCAGTACTTC
TRBV10-3,TRBJ2-1,-,-,CANAPDSYNEQFF,TGTGCCAACGCCCCGGACTCCTACAATGAGCAGTTCTTC
TRBV5-1,TRBJ2-7,-,-,CASSLGQGTDEQYF,TGCGCCAGCAGCTTGGGGCAGGGGACCGACGAGCAGTACTTC
TRBV27,TRBJ2-1,TRBD1,-,CASSLIQGAGEQFF,TGTGCCAGCAGTTTAATACAGGGGGCGGGGGAGCAGTTCTTC
TRBV5-1,TRBJ2-2,-,-,CASTPVGGGELFF,TGCGCCAGCACCCCTGTCGGGGGCGGGGAGCTGTTTTTT
TRBV19,TRBJ1-2,-,-,CASTLSGQPDGYTF,TGTGCCAGTACTCTTTCCGGGCAGCCCGATGGCTACACCTTC
TRBV30,TRBJ1-5,-,few,CAWSVFGQPQHF,TGTGCCTGGAGTGTTTTTGGGCAGCCCCAGCATTTT
TRBV6-1,TRBJ2-3,TRBD2,-,CASSWGGSEDTQYF,TGTGCCAGCAGTTGGGGGGGGTCAGAAGATACGCAGTATTTT
TRBV29-1,TRBJ1-4,-,-,CSVLPTNEKLFF,TGCAGCGTCCTCCCAACTAATGAAAAACTGTTTTTT
TRBV18,TRBJ2-2,TRBD2,-,CASSPASGILRELFF,TGTGCCAGCTCACCAGCTAGCGGGATTCTGAGGGAGCTGTTTTTT
TRBV11-2,TRBJ1-1,-,-,CASSRQNTEAFF,TGTGCCAGCAGCCGACAGAACACTGAAGCTTTCTTT
TRBV7-3,TRBJ1-1,TRBD1,-,CASSPYPGQGVEAFF,TGTGCCAGCAGCCCGTACCCGGGACAGGGGGTTGAAGCTTTCTTT
TRBV4-3,TRBJ1-1,-,-,CASSQAPVDTEAFF,TGCGCCAGCAGCCAAGCCCCGGTTGACACTGAAGCTTTCTTT
TRBV5-8,TRBJ2-3,-,-,CASSSSLRADTQYF,TGTGCCAGCAGCTCCTCACTACGGGCAGATACGCAGTATTTT
TRBV4-2,TRBJ2-3,TRBD2,-,CASSSRLAGSTDTQYF,TGTGCCAGCAGCAGTCGACTAGCGGGAAGCACAGATACGCAGTATTTT
TRBV6-6,TRBJ1-2,TRBD1,once,CASSYYAGGSYGYTF,TGTGCCAGCAGTTATTACGCAGGGGGCAGCTATGGCTACACCTTC
TRBV29-1,TRBJ2-7,TRBD2,-,CSVGPGLAGYEQYF,TGCAGCGTAGGGCCGGGACTAGCGGGATACGAGCAGTACTTC
TRBV14,TRBJ1-2,-,-,CASSQDFSSRYTF,TGTGCCAGCAGCCAAGATTTCTCGAGCCGCTACACCTTC
TRBV9,TRBJ2-2,-,-,CASSVGWRTGELFF,TGTGCCAGCAGCGTAGGATGGCGGACCGGGGAGCTGTTTTTT
TRBV28,TRBJ1-2,-,-,CASSSRGSSTANGYTF,TGTGCCAGCAGTTCCCGAGGGTCGAGTACGGCGAATGGCTACACCTTC
TRBV19,TRBJ2-2,-,few,CASSVRLNTGELFF,TGTGCCAGTAGTGTGCGCCTGAACACCGGGGAGCTGTTTTTT
TRBV19,TRBJ2-1,-,once,CASSIGTLEQFF,TGTGCCAGTAGTATCGGTACATTGGAGCAGTTCTTC
TRBV7-6,TRBJ2-1,TRBD1,-,CASSAIRDRVSNEQFF,TGTGCCAGCAGCGCAATCCGGGACAGGGTTTCCAATGAGCAGTTCTTC
TRBV30,TRBJ1-5,TRBD1,few,CAWRAGQGAYQPQHF,TGTGCCTGGAGAGCGGGACAGGGGGCTTACCAGCCCCAGCATTTT
TRBV15,TRBJ2-7,TRBD2,once,CATSRLTSGRRGEQYF,TGTGCCACCAGCAGACTGACTAGCGGGAGGAGAGGGGAGCAGTACTTC
TRBV30,TRBJ2-2,-,once,CAWSVGSANTGELFF,TGTGCCTGGAGTGTAGGGTCCGCGAACACCGGGGAGCTGTTTTTT
TRBV10-3,TRBJ2-5,-,-,CAISDRGLQETQYF,TGTGCCATCAGTGACAGGGGCCTGCAAGAGACCCAGTACTTC
TRBV7-4,TRBJ1-3,-,-,CASSLEKGRAGNTIYF,TGTGCCAGCAGCTTAGAAAAGGGGAGGGCTGGAAACACCATATATTTT
TRBV5-5,TRBJ2-7,TRBD2,-,CASSLGLAGDYEQYF,TGTGCCAGCAGCTTGGGACTAGCGGGGGACTACGAGCAGTACTTC
TRBV28,TRBJ2-5,-,-,CATIGAQTGETQYF,TGTGCCACCATTGGGGCCCAAACGGGGGAGACCCAGTACTTC
TRBV6-5,TRBJ2-3,-,-,CASRSSTDTQYF,TGTGCCAGCAGGTCGAGCACAGATACGCAGTATTTT
TRBV20-1,TRBJ1-2,-,few,CSAAGPEGYTF,TGCAGTGCTGCAGGGCCGGAAGGCTACACCTTC
TRBV29-1,TRBJ1-1,-,few,CSVEDGLFTEAFF,TGCAGCGTTGAAGATGGGTTGTTTACTGAAGCTTTCTTT